This T cell receptor beta chain was sequenced for a study of blood T cells in healthy people across ages. This clonotype turned up a few times. Primed by a sample-barcoded 5' primer and a J-beta primer mix, a second PCR proceeded for roughly 7 to 12 cycles. All cDNA molecules were each tagged by a template-switch adaptor with 12 random nucleotides. From the 5' RACE reads, TCRdb called clonotypes with MiXCR, one entry per CDR3 protein. The sample includes some 930,000 distinct CDR3 sequences, 25% to 35% seen only once; the top ten take roughly 10%. Per the germline V gene, CDR1 is MGHRA and CDR2 is YSYEKL. This CDR3 comprises 16 residues. The V gene lost 0 bases and the J gene lost 10 bases, with 16 bases spanning the gap. The data were also submitted as part of a second study, on T cells of mothers and their children. Turning to that study: In this cohort, donors were three healthy Caucasian mothers plus their six children.

The sequence was obtained from a woman aged 40-49 years in good health. The chain has TRBV4-1 and TRBJ1-6; D possibly corresponds to TRBD1 (6 bases). The sample was blood. CDR3 region: CASSQDLGGLWSPLHF. Written as DNA, the CDR3 is TGCGCCAGCAGCCAAGATCTGGGGGGGCTATGGTCACCCCTCCACTTT.